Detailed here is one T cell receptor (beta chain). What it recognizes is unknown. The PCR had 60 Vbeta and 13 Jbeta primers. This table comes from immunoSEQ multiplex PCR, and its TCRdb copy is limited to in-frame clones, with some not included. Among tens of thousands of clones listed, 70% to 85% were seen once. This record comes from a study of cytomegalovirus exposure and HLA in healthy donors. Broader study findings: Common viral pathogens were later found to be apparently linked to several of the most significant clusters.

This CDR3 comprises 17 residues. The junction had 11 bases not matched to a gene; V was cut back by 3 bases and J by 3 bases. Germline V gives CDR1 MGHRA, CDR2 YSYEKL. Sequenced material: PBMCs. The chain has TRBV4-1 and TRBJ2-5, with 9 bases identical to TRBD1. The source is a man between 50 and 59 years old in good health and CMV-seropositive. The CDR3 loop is CASSHPRDRVEEETQYF. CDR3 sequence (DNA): TGCGCCAGCAGCCACCCCCGGGACAGGGTAGAGGAAGAGACCCAGTACTTC.